Listed below are T cell receptor beta chains from one sample, sequenced in a study of blood T cell repertoires in COVID-19. Measured with immunoSEQ multiplex PCR; TCRdb has only the in-frame clones, and not every one. Among fewer than 100,000 clones listed, about 93% were seen once. Sequenced: peripheral blood. The receptor source for this set is an elderly woman with acute or convalescent COVID-19. Each CDR3 is given with its conserved first and last residue. D genes are given only for firm matches. A row's size may be missing; if present it is once, few, many or a size class.

CDR3: CASSLRRQGSSGELFF
DNA: TGTGCCAGCAGCCTCCGAAGACAGGGGAGTTCCGGGGAGCTGTTTTTT
J: TRBJ2-2
D: TRBD1
size: once
V: TRBV3-1/TRBV3-2

CDR3: CASSSGKQGADYGYTF
DNA: TGTGCCAGCAGCTCGGGGAAACAGGGGGCTGACTATGGCTACACCTTC
J: TRBJ1-2
D: TRBD1
size: NA
V: TRBV9

CDR3: CASRGGDYGYTF
DNA: TGTGCCAGCAGGGGGGGAGACTATGGCTACACCTTC
J: TRBJ1-2
D: NA
size: NA
V: TRBV2

CDR3: CSAPTDTGYTF
DNA: TGCAGTGCGCCGACGGACACTGGCTACACCTTC
J: TRBJ1-2
D: NA
size: NA
V: TRBV20-1

CDR3: CASSPGGINTEAFF
DNA: TGTGCCAGCTCGCCAGGGGGCATCAACACTGAAGCTTTCTTT
J: TRBJ1-1
D: TRBD1
size: once
V: TRBV6-5

CDR3: CASSETRTVTQYF
DNA: TGTGCCAGCAGTGAAACTAGAACCGTTACGCAGTATTTT
J: TRBJ2-3
D: NA
size: NA
V: TRBV6-1

CDR3: CASSQVPLKPGELFF
DNA: TGTGCCAGCAGCCAAGTCCCCCTAAAGCCCGGGGAGCTGTTTTTT
J: TRBJ2-2
D: NA
size: few
V: TRBV3-1/TRBV3-2

CDR3: CASSIDGRDYGYTF
DNA: TGTGCCAGTAGTATAGACGGGAGGGACTATGGCTACACCTTC
J: TRBJ1-2
D: NA
size: NA
V: TRBV19

CDR3: CASSAHLAGGSDIQYF
DNA: TGCGCCAGCAGCGCCCACCTAGCGGGAGGTTCGGACATTCAGTACTTC
J: TRBJ2-4
D: TRBD2
size: NA
V: TRBV4-1

CDR3: CASSWTGGAGQPQHF
DNA: TGCGCCAGCAGTTGGACAGGGGGCGCGGGTCAGCCCCAGCATTTT
J: TRBJ1-5
D: TRBD1
size: NA
V: TRBV5-1

CDR3: CSVPGGANEKLFF
DNA: TGCAGCGTACCGGGGGGGGCTAATGAAAAACTGTTTTTT
J: TRBJ1-4
D: NA
size: NA
V: TRBV29-1

CDR3: CASSVGLAGGVTDTQYF
DNA: TGTGCCAGCAGCGTAGGTCTGGCGGGGGGCGTAACAGATACGCAGTATTTT
J: TRBJ2-3
D: TRBD2
size: NA
V: TRBV9

CDR3: CASSMGQPNTEAFF
DNA: TGTGCCAGTAGTATGGGACAGCCCAACACTGAAGCTTTCTTT
J: TRBJ1-1
D: TRBD1
size: NA
V: TRBV19